This T cell receptor beta chain was documented in a study of identical twins. The sample holds a few counts of this clonotype. TCRdb fed the 5' RACE reads into MiXCR, producing one record per CDR3 protein. The data show over 550,000 distinct CDR3 sequences, around 7.4% seen once. V was pared by 3 bases and J by 5 bases, with 7 bases of the junction left unmatched. Germline CDR1 is DFQATT and CDR2 is SNEGSKA (reference sequence). There are 14 residues in the CDR3. These data also featured in a second study, about yellow fever vaccine responses in identical twins. That report adds: A vaccine T cell response that seemed partly convergent and partly personalized was reported in twins.

The sequence was obtained from a woman between 18 and 30 years old in good health. The rearrangement uses TRBV20-1 and TRBJ2-7, with 10 bases fitting TRBD2. Input material: PBMCs. In DNA form, the CDR3 reads TGCAGTGCTAGTCTAGCGGGAGAGTTCCACGAGCAGTACTTC. It yields the protein CSASLAGEFHEQYF.